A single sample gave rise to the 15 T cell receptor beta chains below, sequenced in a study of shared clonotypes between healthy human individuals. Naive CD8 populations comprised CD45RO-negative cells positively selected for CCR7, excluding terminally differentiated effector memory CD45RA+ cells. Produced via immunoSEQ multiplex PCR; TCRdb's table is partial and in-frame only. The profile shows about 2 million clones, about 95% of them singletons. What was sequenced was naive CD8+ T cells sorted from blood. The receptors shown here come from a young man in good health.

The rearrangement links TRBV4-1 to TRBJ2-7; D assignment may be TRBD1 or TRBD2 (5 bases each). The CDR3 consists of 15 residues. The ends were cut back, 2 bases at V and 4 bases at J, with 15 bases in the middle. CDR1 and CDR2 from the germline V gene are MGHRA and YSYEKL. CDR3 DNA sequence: TGCGCCAGCAGCCAAACGGGACCTTCCCCATACGAGCAGTACTTC. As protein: CASSQTGPSPYEQYF.

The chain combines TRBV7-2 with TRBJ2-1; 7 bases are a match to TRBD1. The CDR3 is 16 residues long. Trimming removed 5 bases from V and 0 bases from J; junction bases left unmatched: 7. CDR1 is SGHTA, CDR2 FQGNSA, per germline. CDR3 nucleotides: TGTGCCAGCAGCCCCTTACAGGGGAGCTCCTACAATGAGCAGTTCTTC. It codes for CASSPLQGSSYNEQFF.

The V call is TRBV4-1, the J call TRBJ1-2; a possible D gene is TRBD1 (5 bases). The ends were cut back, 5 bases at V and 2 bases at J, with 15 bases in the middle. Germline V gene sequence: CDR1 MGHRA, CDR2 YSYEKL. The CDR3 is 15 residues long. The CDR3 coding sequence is TGCGCCAGCAGCGGGGGATCTTCAGGGAACTATGGCTACACCTTC. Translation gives CASSGGSSGNYGYTF.

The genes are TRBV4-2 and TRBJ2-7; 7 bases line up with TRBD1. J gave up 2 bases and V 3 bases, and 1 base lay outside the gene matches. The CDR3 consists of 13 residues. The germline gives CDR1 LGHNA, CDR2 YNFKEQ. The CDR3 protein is CASSHGTAYEQYF. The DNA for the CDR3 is TGTGCCAGCAGCCATGGGACAGCCTACGAGCAGTACTTC.

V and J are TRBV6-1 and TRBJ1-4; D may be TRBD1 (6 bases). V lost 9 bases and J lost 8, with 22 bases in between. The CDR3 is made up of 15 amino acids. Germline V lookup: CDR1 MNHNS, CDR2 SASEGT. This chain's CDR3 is CASIEFVGGQEKLFF. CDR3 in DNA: TGTGCCAGTATAGAATTCGTAGGGGGGCAGGAAAAACTGTTTTTT.

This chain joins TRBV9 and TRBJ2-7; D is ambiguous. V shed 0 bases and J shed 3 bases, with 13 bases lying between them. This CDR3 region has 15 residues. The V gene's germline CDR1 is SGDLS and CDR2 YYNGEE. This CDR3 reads CASSVVRHRFYEQYF. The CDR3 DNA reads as TGTGCCAGCAGCGTAGTGAGACATAGATTCTACGAGCAGTACTTC.

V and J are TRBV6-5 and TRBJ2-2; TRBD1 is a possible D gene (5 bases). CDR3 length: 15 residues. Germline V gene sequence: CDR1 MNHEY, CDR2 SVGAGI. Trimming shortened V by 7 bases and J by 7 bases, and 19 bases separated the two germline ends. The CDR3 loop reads CASTSTDTPVGELFF. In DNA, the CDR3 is TGTGCCAGCACCTCTACGGACACTCCGGTCGGGGAGCTGTTTTTT.

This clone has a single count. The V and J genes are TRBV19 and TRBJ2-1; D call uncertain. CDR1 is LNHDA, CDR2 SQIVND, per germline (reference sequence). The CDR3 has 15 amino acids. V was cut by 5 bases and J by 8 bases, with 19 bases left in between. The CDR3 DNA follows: TGTGCCAGTAGTTTCTTCTCAACCACGATCGATGAGCAGTTCTTC. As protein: CASSFFSTTIDEQFF.

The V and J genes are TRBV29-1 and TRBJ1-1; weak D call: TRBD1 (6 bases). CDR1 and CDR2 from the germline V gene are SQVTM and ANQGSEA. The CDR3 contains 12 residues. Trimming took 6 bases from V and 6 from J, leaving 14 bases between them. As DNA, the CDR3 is TGCAGCGTCACTCAACAGGGTCCTGAAGCTTTCTTT. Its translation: CSVTQQGPEAFF.

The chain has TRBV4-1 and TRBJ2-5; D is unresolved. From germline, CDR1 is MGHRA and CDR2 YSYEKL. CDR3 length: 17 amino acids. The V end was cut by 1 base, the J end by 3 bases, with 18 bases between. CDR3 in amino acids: CASSQAPLGWEEETQYF. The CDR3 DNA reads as TGCGCCAGCAGCCAAGCCCCCCTCGGGTGGGAAGAAGAGACCCAGTACTTC.

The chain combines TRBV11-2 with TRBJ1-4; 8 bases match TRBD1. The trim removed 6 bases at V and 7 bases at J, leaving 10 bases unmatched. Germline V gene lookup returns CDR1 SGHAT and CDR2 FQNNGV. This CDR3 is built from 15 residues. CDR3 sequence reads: CASSQGNRGSEKLFF. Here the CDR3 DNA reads TGTGCCAGCAGTCAAGGGAACAGGGGGAGTGAAAAACTGTTTTTT.

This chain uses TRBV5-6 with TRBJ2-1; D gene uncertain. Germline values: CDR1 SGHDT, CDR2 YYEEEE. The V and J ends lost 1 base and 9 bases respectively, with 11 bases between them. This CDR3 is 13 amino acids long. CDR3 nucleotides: TGTGCCAGCAGCTTGAACTCCCATGGTGAGCAGTTCTTC. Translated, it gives CASSLNSHGEQFF.

The CDR3 spells CASSLASGRADGELFF. The CDR3 DNA is TGTGCCAGCAGCCTCGCGAGCGGGAGGGCGGACGGGGAGCTGTTTTTT. This chain uses TRBV5-6 with TRBJ2-2; 10 nucleotides line up with TRBD2. Germline assignment: CDR1 SGHDT and CDR2 YYEEEE. The CDR3 runs 16 residues. V lost 4 bases to trimming and J lost 7 bases; unmatched junction nucleotides: 10.

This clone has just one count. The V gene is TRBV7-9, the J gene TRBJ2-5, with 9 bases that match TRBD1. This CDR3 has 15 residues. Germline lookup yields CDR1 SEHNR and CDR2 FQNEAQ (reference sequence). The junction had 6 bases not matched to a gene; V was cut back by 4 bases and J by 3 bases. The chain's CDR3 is CASSSGDREEETQYF. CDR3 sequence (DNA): TGTGCCAGCAGCTCCGGGGACAGGGAGGAAGAGACCCAGTACTTC.

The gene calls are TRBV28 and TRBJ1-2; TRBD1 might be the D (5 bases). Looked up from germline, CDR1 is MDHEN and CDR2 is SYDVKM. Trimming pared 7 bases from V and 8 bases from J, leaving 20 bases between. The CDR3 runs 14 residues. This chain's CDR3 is CASTSGTSWFGYTF. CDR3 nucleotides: TGTGCCAGCACCTCTGGGACCAGCTGGTTCGGCTACACCTTC.